This T cell receptor (beta chain) was found in a study of shared clonotypes between healthy human individuals. General study findings and limits: Even with large depth, rarefaction showed that sorted-subset sequencing was incomplete.

Nashville, Tennessee was home to all donors, who were Caucasian adults. Comments on this clone: Its target is unknown.

TCRdb's table, derived via immunoSEQ multiplex PCR, lists solely in-frame clones and lacks some. The sample has roughly 1.4 million clones, approximately 98.5% seen once. Sequenced input: naive CD4+ T cells sorted from blood. Specified subset: CD45RA+ positively selected. The TCR was taken from a man aged 25 to 45 in good health.

CDR3 amino acids: CASSDEALPVNEQFF. The CDR3 coding sequence is TGTGCCAGCAGTGATGAGGCGCTCCCGGTTAATGAGCAGTTCTTC. V gene TRBV6-4 combines with J gene TRBJ2-1; no firm D call. The CDR3 is made up of 15 amino acids. V was trimmed by 3 bases and J by 7 bases, leaving 16 bases between them. Germline assignment: CDR1 MRHNA and CDR2 SNTAGT.